This T cell receptor (beta chain) was sequenced for a study of T-cell memory formation after mild COVID-19. As for the study in general: Largely, the TCR clusters proved donor specific.

Study-wide points: Within pre-infection memory, some responding clones were found, suggesting cross-reactive memory joined.

Points on this clonotype: Its antigen is unknown.

TCRdb re-analysed the 5' RACE reads in MiXCR, keeping a single row per CDR3 protein. The sample has hundreds of thousands of distinct CDR3 sequences; around 15% are singletons. CDR1 and CDR2 (germline): SGDLS, YYNGEE. V shed 4 bases and J 7 bases; nucleotides not matched to a gene: 5. The CDR3 consists of 15 residues. The sequencing input was PBMCs or a T cell subset sorted from them (not recorded which). The V gene is TRBV9, the J gene TRBJ2-2; 12 bases fit TRBD1. The TCR comes from a man aged 18-30 years who had mild COVID-19 (a few samples of this study predate the infection). Cell type and time point are not known. The CDR3 is CASSPGTGGFGELFF. DNA for the CDR3: TGTGCCAGCAGCCCCGGGACAGGGGGCTTCGGGGAGCTGTTTTTT.